This TCR beta chain was recovered during a study of blood T cell repertoires in COVID-19. This CDR3 has 14 amino acids. Trimming cost V 0 bases and J 4 bases, with 9 bases left between them. Germline-derived CDR1 and CDR2 are LGHNA and YSLEER. Sequencing was performed with immunoSEQ multiplex PCR; in TCRdb, only in-frame clones are kept and a portion is missing. This table holds approximately 180,000 clones, 90% found once. The gene calls are TRBV4-3 and TRBJ1-1, with D maybe TRBD1 (5 bases). The source of this sequence is a man in his forties or fifties with acute or convalescent COVID-19. The sample was peripheral blood. The CDR3 DNA reads as TGCGCCAGCAGCCAAGAACCAGGGCGCACTGAAGCTTTCTTT. This gives the protein CASSQEPGRTEAFF.